This T cell receptor beta chain stems from a study of human T cells and chemical hapten exposure. Study in general: Minor volume differences among pooled libraries chiefly drove per-sample TCR yield variation.

Indicated time point: healthy volunteer bleed at 2 weeks. The starting material, unfractionated whole blood, was used for total RNA extraction. This clonotype was recorded a few times. Unique molecular identifiers were attached to individual cDNA molecules within the library. Each CDR3 protein gets one entry after TCRdb re-called the RACE reads with MiXCR. The sample gives about 46,000 distinct CDR3 sequences, approximately 4.7% of which show up once; 1.5% to 2% is in the top ten. This CDR3 has 15 residues. Germline CDR1 reads SGHRS; CDR2 reads YFSETQ. V dropped 4 bases and J dropped 4; count of bases not matched to a gene: 8.

Source material: whole blood. V usage is TRBV5-1 and J usage is TRBJ2-3; 8 bases match TRBD2. This clonotype originated in a female donor in good health. Some clones in this sample may be carry-over from other donors' samples. The CDR3 sequence is CASSTALAGSDTQYF. The CDR3 DNA follows: TGCGCCAGCAGCACCGCGTTAGCGGGGTCAGATACGCAGTATTTT.